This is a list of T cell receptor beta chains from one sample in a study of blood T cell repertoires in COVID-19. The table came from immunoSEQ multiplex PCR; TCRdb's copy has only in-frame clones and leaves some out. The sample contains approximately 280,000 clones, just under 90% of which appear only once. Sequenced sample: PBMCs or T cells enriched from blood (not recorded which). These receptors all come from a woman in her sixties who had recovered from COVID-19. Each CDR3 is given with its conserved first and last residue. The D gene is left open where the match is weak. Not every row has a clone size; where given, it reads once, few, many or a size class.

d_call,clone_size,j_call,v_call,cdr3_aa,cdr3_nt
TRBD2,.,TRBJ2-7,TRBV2,CASSERRASGDIEQYF,TGTGCCAGCAGTGAGAGGAGGGCTAGCGGCGATATCGAGCAGTACTTC
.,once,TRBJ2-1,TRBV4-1,CASSQDLAPHNEQFF,TGCGCCAGCAGCCAAGATCTAGCCCCCCACAATGAGCAGTTCTTC
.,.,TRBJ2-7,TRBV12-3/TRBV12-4,CASSPRGPHEQYF,TGTGCCAGCAGTCCGCGGGGCCCCCACGAGCAGTACTTC
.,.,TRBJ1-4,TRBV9,CASSSPMGGVEKLFF,TGTGCCAGCAGCTCCCCGATGGGGGGAGTAGAAAAACTGTTTTTT
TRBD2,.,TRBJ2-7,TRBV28,CASSAGTSGVEQYF,TGTGCCAGCAGTGCCGGGACTAGCGGGGTCGAGCAGTACTTC
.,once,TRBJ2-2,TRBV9,CASSVGLAPSGELFF,TGTGCCAGCAGCGTAGGCCTAGCTCCCTCCGGGGAGCTGTTTTTT
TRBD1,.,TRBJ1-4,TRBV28,CASSLRGPATNEKLFF,TGTGCCAGCAGTTTAAGGGGGCCAGCAACTAATGAAAAACTGTTTTTT
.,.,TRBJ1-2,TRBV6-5,CASSEFRRAPGGYTF,TGTGCCAGCTCCGAATTCAGGAGGGCGCCGGGAGGCTACACCTTC
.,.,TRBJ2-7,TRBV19,CASSPSPATGFSYEQYF,TGTGCCAGTAGTCCCTCCCCCGCGACAGGTTTTTCCTACGAGCAGTACTTC
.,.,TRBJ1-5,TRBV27,CASSSPSAGNQPQHF,TGTGCCAGCAGCTCCCCTTCAGCGGGCAATCAGCCCCAGCATTTT
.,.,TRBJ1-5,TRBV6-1,CASSEVSSNQPQHF,TGTGCCAGCAGTGAAGTTAGTAGCAATCAGCCCCAGCATTTT